This T cell receptor beta chain comes out of a study of technical replicates of blood from a handful of donors. Data came from immunoSEQ multiplex PCR; TCRdb stores just in-frame clones and leaves some out. The sample yields 80,000 to 95,000 clones, about 95% seen once. V was trimmed by 5 bases and J by 7 bases, leaving 9 bases between them. Germline-derived CDR1 and CDR2 are SGHTA and FQGNSA. CDR3 length: 11 residues. This clone came up once. The chain recombines TRBV7-2 with TRBJ2-7; the D gene is possibly TRBD2 (5 bases). Sequenced sample: T cells isolated from PBMCs. The sequence was obtained from a human donor in good health. In nucleotides, the CDR3 is TGTGCCAGCAGCATAGACTATGAGCAGTACTTC. Translating it yields CASSIDYEQYF. Full variable domain (missing parts from reference TRBV7-2 and TRBJ2-7): GAGVSQSPSNKVTEKGKDVELRCDPISGHTALYWYRQSLGQGLEFLIYFQGNSAPDKSGLPSDRFSAERTGGSVSTLTIQRTQQEDSAVYLCASSIDYEQYFGPGTRLTVT.